Listed below are T cell receptor beta chains from one sample, sequenced in a study of blood T cell repertoires in COVID-19. The repertoire was sequenced with immunoSEQ multiplex PCR; TCRdb's copy has only in-frame clones and lacks some. Of roughly 270,000 clones in the sample, 85% are singletons; the top ten hold about 2.5%. Sequenced input: PBMCs or T cells enriched from blood (not recorded which). The source is a woman between 50 and 59 years old who had recovered from COVID-19. CDR3s include the opening cysteine and the closing phenylalanine or tryptophan. Fields, in order: J gene, clone size, V gene, D gene, CDR3 protein, CDR3 DNA. A D gene is named only where the DNA matches it firmly. A row's size may be missing; if present it is once, few, many or a size class.

J gene: TRBJ1-1
clone size: many
V gene: TRBV7-3
D gene: NA
CDR3 protein: CASSGGKNTEAFF
CDR3 DNA: TGTGCCAGCAGCGGGGGGAAAAACACTGAAGCTTTCTTT

J gene: TRBJ2-7
clone size: NA
V gene: TRBV28
D gene: TRBD1
CDR3 protein: CASSPGQGSYEQYF
CDR3 DNA: TGTGCCAGCAGCCCGGGACAGGGTTCCTACGAGCAGTACTTC

J gene: TRBJ2-5
clone size: NA
V gene: TRBV6-1
D gene: NA
CDR3 protein: CASSEVKETQYF
CDR3 DNA: TGTGCCAGCAGTGAAGTAAAAGAGACCCAGTACTTC

J gene: TRBJ1-6
clone size: NA
V gene: TRBV4-3
D gene: NA
CDR3 protein: CASSQHRDNYNSPLHF
CDR3 DNA: TGCGCCAGCAGCCAACACCGGGACAACTATAATTCACCCCTCCACTTT

J gene: TRBJ2-7
clone size: NA
V gene: TRBV12-3/TRBV12-4
D gene: NA
CDR3 protein: CASSFAHSGEQYF
CDR3 DNA: TGTGCCAGCAGTTTTGCGCATTCCGGCGAGCAGTACTTC

J gene: TRBJ2-3
clone size: NA
V gene: TRBV28
D gene: NA
CDR3 protein: CASKPGERADTQYF
CDR3 DNA: TGTGCCAGCAAGCCGGGAGAGCGGGCAGATACGCAGTATTTT

J gene: TRBJ2-1
clone size: NA
V gene: TRBV11-3
D gene: NA
CDR3 protein: CASSLDRALYNEQFF
CDR3 DNA: TGTGCCAGCAGCTTAGACAGGGCCTTGTACAATGAGCAGTTCTTC

J gene: TRBJ1-1
clone size: NA
V gene: TRBV9
D gene: TRBD1
CDR3 protein: CASSHSGTGLNTEAFF
CDR3 DNA: TGTGCCAGCAGCCATTCAGGGACAGGGCTGAACACTGAAGCTTTCTTT

J gene: TRBJ2-3
clone size: NA
V gene: TRBV23-1
D gene: NA
CDR3 protein: CASSHPTRDNTDTQYF
CDR3 DNA: TGCGCCAGCAGTCACCCGACTAGAGATAACACAGATACGCAGTATTTT

J gene: TRBJ1-5
clone size: NA
V gene: TRBV3-1/TRBV3-2
D gene: NA
CDR3 protein: CASSQDLGQPQHF
CDR3 DNA: TGTGCCAGCAGCCAAGATCTCGGTCAGCCCCAGCATTTT

J gene: TRBJ1-4
clone size: once
V gene: TRBV6-5
D gene: TRBD1
CDR3 protein: CASRPGQLKNEKLFF
CDR3 DNA: TGTGCCAGCAGGCCGGGACAGCTCAAAAATGAAAAACTGTTTTTT

J gene: TRBJ1-1
clone size: once
V gene: TRBV5-8
D gene: NA
CDR3 protein: CASSLFFTSMNTEAFF
CDR3 DNA: TGTGCCAGCAGCTTGTTTTTTACATCGATGAACACTGAAGCTTTCTTT

J gene: TRBJ1-2
clone size: NA
V gene: TRBV30
D gene: TRBD1
CDR3 protein: CAWRPDRGNYGYTF
CDR3 DNA: TGTGCCTGGAGACCGGACAGGGGGAACTATGGCTACACCTTC

J gene: TRBJ1-1
clone size: NA
V gene: TRBV11-1
D gene: TRBD1
CDR3 protein: CASSLEAGGYTEAFF
CDR3 DNA: TGTGCCAGCAGCTTAGAGGCAGGGGGATACACTGAAGCTTTCTTT

J gene: TRBJ2-2
clone size: NA
V gene: TRBV3-1/TRBV3-2
D gene: NA
CDR3 protein: CASSQEGANTGELFF
CDR3 DNA: TGTGCCAGCAGCCAAGAAGGAGCGAACACCGGGGAGCTGTTTTTT

J gene: TRBJ1-2
clone size: NA
V gene: TRBV27
D gene: NA
CDR3 protein: CASKTGNYGYTF
CDR3 DNA: TGTGCCAGCAAAACAGGGAACTATGGCTACACCTTC

J gene: TRBJ1-1
clone size: NA
V gene: TRBV9
D gene: TRBD1
CDR3 protein: CASSVAQGGYTEAFF
CDR3 DNA: TGTGCCAGCAGCGTAGCCCAAGGGGGCTACACTGAAGCTTTCTTT

J gene: TRBJ1-1
clone size: NA
V gene: TRBV6-2/TRBV6-3
D gene: NA
CDR3 protein: CASSYREHTEAFF
CDR3 DNA: TGTGCCAGCAGTTACAGGGAGCACACTGAAGCTTTCTTT

J gene: TRBJ1-2
clone size: NA
V gene: TRBV11-3
D gene: NA
CDR3 protein: CASSLARAAGKGYTF
CDR3 DNA: TGTGCCAGCAGCTTAGCCAGGGCCGCGGGAAAAGGCTACACCTTC

J gene: TRBJ2-5
clone size: NA
V gene: TRBV7-2
D gene: TRBD1
CDR3 protein: CASSLARGRIRETQYF
CDR3 DNA: TGTGCCAGCAGCTTAGCTAGGGGGCGCATTCGGGAGACCCAGTACTTC

J gene: TRBJ2-2
clone size: NA
V gene: TRBV21-1
D gene: NA
CDR3 protein: CADNRVGELFF
CDR3 DNA: TGTGCCGACAACAGGGTGGGGGAGCTGTTTTTT

J gene: TRBJ1-1
clone size: NA
V gene: TRBV9
D gene: NA
CDR3 protein: CASSVTRGTEAFF
CDR3 DNA: TGTGCCAGCAGCGTCACACGGGGCACTGAAGCTTTCTTT

J gene: TRBJ1-2
clone size: NA
V gene: TRBV29-1
D gene: TRBD1
CDR3 protein: CSVASTGESYGYTF
CDR3 DNA: TGCAGCGTTGCCTCTACAGGGGAGTCCTATGGCTACACCTTC

J gene: TRBJ2-7
clone size: NA
V gene: TRBV7-2
D gene: TRBD2
CDR3 protein: CASSTRGGDEQYF
CDR3 DNA: TGTGCCAGCAGCACGCGGGGGGGAGATGAGCAGTACTTC